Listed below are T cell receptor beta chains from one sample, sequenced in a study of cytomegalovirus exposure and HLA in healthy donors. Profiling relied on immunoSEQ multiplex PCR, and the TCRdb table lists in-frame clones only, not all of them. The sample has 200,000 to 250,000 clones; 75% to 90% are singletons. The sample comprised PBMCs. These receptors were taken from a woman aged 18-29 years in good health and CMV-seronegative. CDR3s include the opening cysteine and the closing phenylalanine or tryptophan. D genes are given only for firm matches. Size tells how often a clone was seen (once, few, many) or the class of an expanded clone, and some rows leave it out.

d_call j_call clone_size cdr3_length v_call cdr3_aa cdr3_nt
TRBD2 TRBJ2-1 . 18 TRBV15 CATSRDGLAGGLVDEQFF TGTGCCACCAGCAGAGACGGACTAGCGGGAGGGCTGGTGGATGAGCAGTTCTTC
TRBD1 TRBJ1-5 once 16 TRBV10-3 CAISPRDRDPNQPQHF TGTGCCATCAGCCCCCGGGACAGGGACCCAAATCAGCCCCAGCATTTT
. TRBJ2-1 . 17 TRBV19 CASSIAGGRGVADEQFF TGTGCCAGTAGTATAGCGGGCGGTAGGGGAGTTGCTGATGAGCAGTTCTTC
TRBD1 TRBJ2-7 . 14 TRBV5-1 CASSLATGVREQYF TGCGCCAGCAGCTTGGCCACAGGGGTTCGCGAGCAGTACTTC
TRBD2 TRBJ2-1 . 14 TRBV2 CASSERGLANEQFF TGTGCCAGCAGTGAAAGGGGACTAGCGAATGAGCAGTTCTTC
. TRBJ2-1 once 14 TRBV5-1 CASSFQSSYNEQFF TGCGCCAGCAGCTTCCAGAGCTCCTACAATGAGCAGTTCTTC
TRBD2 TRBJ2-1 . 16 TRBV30 CAWSSPAGGPGNEQFF TGTGCCTGGAGTTCCCCAGCGGGGGGGCCTGGGAATGAGCAGTTCTTC
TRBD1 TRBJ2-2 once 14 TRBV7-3 CASSPDRGGGELFF TGTGCCAGCAGCCCCGACAGGGGCGGCGGGGAGCTGTTTTTT
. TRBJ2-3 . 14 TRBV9 CASSPTRSTDTQYF TGTGCCAGCAGCCCTACGAGGAGCACAGATACGCAGTATTTT
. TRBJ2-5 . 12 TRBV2 CASSVSWETQYF TGTGCCAGCAGTGTTAGCTGGGAGACCCAGTACTTC
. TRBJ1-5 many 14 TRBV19 CASSIREGNQPQHF TGTGCCAGTAGTATAAGGGAGGGCAATCAGCCCCAGCATTTT
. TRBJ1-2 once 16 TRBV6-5 CASSYLTGGNQHGYTF TGTGCCAGCAGTTACTTGACCGGGGGTAATCAGCATGGCTACACCTTC
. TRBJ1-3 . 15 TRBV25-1 CASSVQEGGGNTIYF TGTGCCAGCAGTGTTCAGGAAGGAGGTGGAAACACCATATATTTT
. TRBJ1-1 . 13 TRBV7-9 CASSPTENTEAFF TGTGCCAGCAGCCCGACCGAGAACACTGAAGCTTTCTTT
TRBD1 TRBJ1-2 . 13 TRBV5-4 CASSLKGGHGYTF TGTGCCAGCAGCTTGAAAGGGGGCCATGGCTACACCTTC
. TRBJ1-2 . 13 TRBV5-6 CASSPRTGGGYTF TGTGCCAGCAGCCCCCGGACGGGGGGAGGCTACACCTTC
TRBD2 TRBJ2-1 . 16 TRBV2 CASTREGLSSYNEQFF TGTGCCAGCACTCGGGAGGGCTTAAGCTCCTACAATGAGCAGTTCTTC
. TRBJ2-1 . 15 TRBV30 CAWSEDSSSYNEQFF TGTGCCTGGAGTGAGGACTCCAGCTCCTACAATGAGCAGTTCTTC
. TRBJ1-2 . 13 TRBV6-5 CASRGVGGRGYTF TGTGCCAGCAGGGGGGTAGGGGGGAGAGGCTACACCTTC
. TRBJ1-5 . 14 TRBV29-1 CSVSQDTPNQPQHF TGCAGCGTTTCACAGGACACTCCAAATCAGCCCCAGCATTTT
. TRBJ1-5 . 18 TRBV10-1 CASSERSLQGGGNQPQHF TGCGCCAGCAGTGAACGGTCGTTACAGGGAGGCGGCAATCAGCCCCAGCATTTT
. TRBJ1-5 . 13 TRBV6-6 CASRRGEDQPQHF TGTGCCAGCCGGCGCGGAGAGGATCAGCCCCAGCATTTT
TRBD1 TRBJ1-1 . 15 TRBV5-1 CASSPKQGAFTEAFF TGCGCCAGCAGCCCTAAACAGGGGGCTTTTACTGAAGCTTTCTTT